This is a list of T cell receptor beta chains from one sample in a study of cytomegalovirus exposure and HLA in healthy donors. The protocol was immunoSEQ multiplex PCR, while the TCRdb copy is restricted to in-frame clones and leaves out a portion. This sample has 150,000 to 200,000 clones, with 70% to 90% found just once. The sample was PBMCs. These TCRs come from a woman aged 18-29 years in good health and CMV-seronegative. Both conserved end residues are part of each CDR3. The D gene is left open where the match is weak. Clone size, where shown, is once, few, many, or a class for clones that have expanded.

j_call,clone_size,v_call,d_call,cdr3_nt,cdr3_aa
TRBJ1-1,NA,TRBV7-9,NA,TGTGCCAGCAGCTCAACACTATTTCAGGGAAGGGACACTGAAGCTTTCTTT,CASSSTLFQGRDTEAFF
TRBJ2-2,once,TRBV19,TRBD2,TGTGCCAGTAATCCCTTAGCGGGAGTCGGGAACACCGGGGAGCTGTTTTTT,CASNPLAGVGNTGELFF
TRBJ1-4,NA,TRBV7-9,NA,TGTGCCAGCAGCGGAGGGACCTTAGGGAAACTGTTTTTT,CASSGGTLGKLFF
TRBJ1-1,NA,TRBV4-1,NA,TGCGCCAGCAGCCAAGTAGCACGCGTAGACACTGAAGCTTTCTTT,CASSQVARVDTEAFF
TRBJ1-2,NA,TRBV27,TRBD1,TGTGCCAGCCGAGGGACAGGGTGGTTTAACTATGGCTACACCTTC,CASRGTGWFNYGYTF
TRBJ1-4,NA,TRBV7-2,NA,TGTGCCAGCAGCTTAGCGGTCGGCAGAGCGGAAAAACTGTTTTTT,CASSLAVGRAEKLFF
TRBJ1-2,NA,TRBV9,TRBD1,TGTGCCAGCAGCGAAGGTGGGGACAGAGACATCTATGGCTACACCTTC,CASSEGGDRDIYGYTF
TRBJ2-7,NA,TRBV18,NA,TGTGCCAGCTCACCCCTGGGCCCAGGGTCCAACGAGCAGTACTTC,CASSPLGPGSNEQYF
TRBJ2-7,NA,TRBV5-4,TRBD1,TGTGCCAGCCACGCTCGGGACAGCCCTTCCTACGAGCAGTACTTC,CASHARDSPSYEQYF
TRBJ1-1,NA,TRBV10-1,TRBD1,TGCGCCAGCAGTGAAGGGACAGTGGGAAGAGCTTTCTTT,CASSEGTVGRAFF
TRBJ1-1,NA,TRBV7-9,NA,TGTGCCAGCAGCTTGGAGGGGAACACTGAAGCTTTCTTT,CASSLEGNTEAFF
TRBJ1-4,NA,TRBV27,NA,TGTGCCAGCAGTTCAGGACAGAATGAAAAACTGTTTTTT,CASSSGQNEKLFF
TRBJ1-4,NA,TRBV6-1,TRBD1,TGTGCCAGCAGTGAAAGGGGGACAGGGAATGAAAAACTGTTTTTT,CASSERGTGNEKLFF
TRBJ1-1,once,TRBV5-1,TRBD1,TGCGCCAGCAGCCTTTGGGACAGGAACACTGAAGCTTTCTTT,CASSLWDRNTEAFF
TRBJ2-7,NA,TRBV19,TRBD1,TGTGCCAGTAGTATAGGGCAGGGGGCGCTTTACGAGCAGTACTTC,CASSIGQGALYEQYF
TRBJ2-7,NA,TRBV10-3,NA,TGTGCCATCAGTGAAGGAGGGAGAGGGTACGAGCAGTACTTC,CAISEGGRGYEQYF
TRBJ2-7,NA,TRBV7-3,TRBD2,TGTGCCAGCAGCGCCTTAGCGGGCGGAAATAACGAGCAGTACTTC,CASSALAGGNNEQYF
TRBJ1-1,NA,TRBV11-2,NA,TGTGCCAGTGCCAGGTCCCCGGGGATGGGCACTGAAGCTTTCTTT,CASARSPGMGTEAFF
TRBJ2-1,NA,TRBV5-1,TRBD1,TGCGCCAGCAGCTATGGACAGGGATCCTCCTACAATGAGCAGTTCTTC,CASSYGQGSSYNEQFF
TRBJ2-7,NA,TRBV2,TRBD1,TGTGCCAGCAAATCGGACAGGGCCCTGGGGCAGTACTTC,CASKSDRALGQYF
TRBJ2-5,NA,TRBV5-1,NA,TGCGCCAGCAGCCCCCTGTTCTTCGAGGAGACCCAGTACTTC,CASSPLFFEETQYF
TRBJ2-3,NA,TRBV7-3,TRBD2,TGTGCCAGCAGCTTAACGGGAGGGGCAGATACGCAGTATTTT,CASSLTGGADTQYF
TRBJ2-7,NA,TRBV19,NA,TGTGCCAGTAGTATAGCCCAGGGAGGCACCTACGAGCAGTACTTC,CASSIAQGGTYEQYF
TRBJ2-7,NA,TRBV7-2,NA,TGTGCCAGCAGCTTTAGCGTTTACGAGCAGTACTTC,CASSFSVYEQYF
TRBJ2-3,NA,TRBV4-1,NA,TGCGCCAGCAGCCAACTGAGTCGGGGCACAGATACGCAGTATTTT,CASSQLSRGTDTQYF
TRBJ2-7,NA,TRBV7-8,NA,TGTGCCAGCAGCTCTTACAGGGATTCATCCTACGAGCAGTACTTC,CASSSYRDSSYEQYF